Sequencing of this T cell receptor beta chain was carried out in a study of human T cells and chemical hapten exposure. Study overall: A mostly female patient group had alopecia areata, totalis or universalis.

The V gene end was trimmed by 6 bases and the J gene end by 2 bases; junction bases not matched to a gene: 4. The CDR3 has 15 amino acids. The study's findings and limits: There was alopecia in the donors, so their immune response may differ from that of healthy people. No alteration of TCRs above 1 in 1000 frequency was seen with DPC sensitization.

MiXCR, run by TCRdb on the RACE reads, gives a single entry per CDR3 protein. The sample comprises over 50,000 distinct CDR3 sequences, approximately 10% of which are singletons, and roughly 9% rests with the top ten. A word on this clonotype: What it binds is unknown.

This sample's time point: pre-sensitization, week 0. The treatment is: therapeutic diphenylcyclopropenone sensitization with weekly scalp DPC. Unfractionated whole blood was the source from which total RNA was extracted. The chain links TRBV12-3 or TRBV12-4 to TRBJ1-5, with 10 nucleotides matching TRBD1. The sequence was obtained from a woman in her twenties or thirties with alopecia areata. Some clones in this sample may be carry-over from other donors' samples. The sample in question was whole blood, obtained in connection with sensitization to the hapten diphenylcyclopropenone (DPC). The CDR3: CASRPGTGGNQPQHF. CDR3 DNA: TGTGCCAGCAGGCCCGGGACAGGGGGCAATCAGCCCCAGCATTTT.